This TCR beta chain appears in the sequencing data of a study of CD8 T cells in ankylosing spondylitis. V lost 8 bases, J lost 3 bases, and 1 base stayed unmatched. Germline assignment: CDR1 ENHRY and CDR2 SYGVKD. The CDR3 length is 12 residues. TCRdb re-derived calls from the 5' RACE reads in MiXCR, one entry per CDR3 protein. The sample has some 840,000 distinct CDR3 sequences, about 10% seen once. Many counts were recorded for this clonotype. Its antigen is currently unknown. Study-wide findings and caveats: In ankylosing spondylitis blood, a motif of eight highly homologous TCR beta variants appeared characteristic.

This chain connects TRBV10-3 to TRBJ2-7; 10 bases align to TRBD1. The sequenced sample was blood, either unsorted or a sorted T cell fraction (not recorded which). The origin of this receptor is a male donor with ankylosing spondylitis. CDR3 amino acids: CAIRTGGYEQYF. CDR3 in DNA: TGTGCCATCCGGACAGGGGGCTACGAGCAGTACTTC.